What follows are 7 T cell receptor beta chains derived from one specimen sequenced in a study of cytomegalovirus exposure and HLA in healthy donors. The PCR used 60 Vbeta and 13 Jbeta primers. TCRdb's copy holds only in-frame clones and misses some; the assay was immunoSEQ multiplex PCR. The top ten clones hold roughly 6.8% of a sample with just over 65,000 clones, approximately 80% of them seen once. What was sequenced was PBMCs. These TCRs come from a human donor in good health.

The V call is TRBV12-5, the J call TRBJ2-1; possible D gene TRBD2, 5 bases. Germline lookup yields CDR1 LGHNT and CDR2 FRNRAP. V dropped 6 bases and J dropped 0 bases, with 12 bases sitting between them. The CDR3 has 15 residues. The CDR3 DNA is TGTGCTAGTGGGTCCGGGGTCCCCTCCTACAATGAGCAGTTCTTC. This translates into CASGSGVPSYNEQFF.

This rearrangement joins TRBV6-5 to TRBJ2-7; a possible D gene is TRBD2 (6 bases). The germline gives CDR1 MNHEY, CDR2 SVGAGI. Between the trimmed V and J ends, which lost 5 bases and 6 bases, there was a span of 20 bases. The CDR3 length is 15 residues. CDR3 coding DNA: TGTGCCAGCAGTCAAGGACTAAATCAATACGCCGAGCAGTACTTC. Protein product: CASSQGLNQYAEQYF.

The chain has TRBV2 and TRBJ2-7; tentatively, D is TRBD1 (5 bases). Germline-derived CDR1 and CDR2 are SNHLY and FYNNEI. The CDR3 contains 14 residues. The V gene lost 8 bases and the J gene lost 0 bases, with 14 bases spanning the gap. CDR3 nucleotide sequence: TGTGCCAGCTCGAACGACAGAAGCTCCTACGAGCAGTACTTC. Encoded protein: CASSNDRSSYEQYF.

The rearrangement links TRBV10-2 to TRBJ2-5; the match to TRBD1 covers 7 bases. This CDR3 region has 13 residues. V trimming: 9 bases; J trimming: 2 bases; junction bases outside the gene matches: 6. The germline gives CDR1 WSHSY, CDR2 SAAADI. The CDR3 sequence: CASKGQLQETQYF. CDR3 nucleotide sequence: TGCGCCAGTAAGGGACAGCTACAAGAGACCCAGTACTTC.

V is TRBV7-8 and J is TRBJ1-5; TRBD1 matches 7 bases. CDR3 length equals 17 residues. V lost 5 bases to trimming and J lost 2 bases; unmatched junction nucleotides: 12. Germline CDR1 reads SGHVS; CDR2 reads FQNEAQ. CDR3 sequence: CASSQGPGGGGNQPQHF. As DNA, the CDR3 is TGTGCCAGCAGCCAAGGGCCAGGGGGAGGAGGCAATCAGCCCCAGCATTTT.

The chain is built from TRBV28 and TRBJ2-7, with 7 bases matching TRBD1. The CDR3 length is 14 residues. V trimming: 7 bases; J trimming: 5 bases; junction bases outside the gene matches: 11. Per germline, CDR1 MDHEN and CDR2 SYDVKM. The CDR3 loop is CASKGQGVSHEQYF. CDR3 coding DNA: TGTGCCAGCAAGGGCCAGGGGGTTTCCCACGAGCAGTACTTC.

The chain recombines TRBV30 with TRBJ1-4; D is possibly TRBD1 (6 bases). The V and J ends lost 0 bases and 5 bases respectively, with 10 bases between them. Germline lookup yields CDR1 GTSNPN and CDR2 SVGIG (reference sequence). The CDR3 is 14 amino acids. Written as DNA, the CDR3 is TGTGCCTGGAGTGTATGGACAGAGAATGAAAAACTGTTTTTT. Residues: CAWSVWTENEKLFF.